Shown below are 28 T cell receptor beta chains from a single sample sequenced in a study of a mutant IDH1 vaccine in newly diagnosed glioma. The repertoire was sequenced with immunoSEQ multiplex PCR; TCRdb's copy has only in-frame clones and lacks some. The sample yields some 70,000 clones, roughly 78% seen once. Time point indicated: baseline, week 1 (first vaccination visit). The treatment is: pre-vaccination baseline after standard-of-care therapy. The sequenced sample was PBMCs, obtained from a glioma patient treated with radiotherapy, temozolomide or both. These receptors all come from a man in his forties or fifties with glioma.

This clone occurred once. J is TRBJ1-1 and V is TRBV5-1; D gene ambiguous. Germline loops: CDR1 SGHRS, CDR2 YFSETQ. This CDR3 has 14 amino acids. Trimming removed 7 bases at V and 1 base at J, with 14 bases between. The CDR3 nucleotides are TGCGCCAGCGCTACAGACACGGGGAACACTGAAGCTTTCTTT. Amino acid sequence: CASATDTGNTEAFF.

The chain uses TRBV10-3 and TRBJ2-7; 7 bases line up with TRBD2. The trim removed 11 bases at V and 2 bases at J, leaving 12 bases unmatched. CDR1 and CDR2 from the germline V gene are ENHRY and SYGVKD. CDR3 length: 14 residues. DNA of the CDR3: TGTGCCGTACAAGCCCTAGCGGACACCTACGAGCAGTACTTC. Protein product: CAVQALADTYEQYF.

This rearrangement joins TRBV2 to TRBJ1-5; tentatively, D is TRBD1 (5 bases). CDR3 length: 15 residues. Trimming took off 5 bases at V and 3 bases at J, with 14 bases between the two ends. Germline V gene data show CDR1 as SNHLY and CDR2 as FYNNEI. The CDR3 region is CASSPRGRINQPQHF. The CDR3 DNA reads TGTGCCAGCAGTCCGCGGGGGAGGATCAATCAGCCCCAGCATTTT.

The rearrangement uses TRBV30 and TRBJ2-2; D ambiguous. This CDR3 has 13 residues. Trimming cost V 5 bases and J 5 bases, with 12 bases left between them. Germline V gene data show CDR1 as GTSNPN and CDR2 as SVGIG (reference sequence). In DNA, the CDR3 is TGTGCCTGGGTCGTTGGCTCGACCGGGGAGCTGTTTTTT. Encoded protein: CAWVVGSTGELFF.

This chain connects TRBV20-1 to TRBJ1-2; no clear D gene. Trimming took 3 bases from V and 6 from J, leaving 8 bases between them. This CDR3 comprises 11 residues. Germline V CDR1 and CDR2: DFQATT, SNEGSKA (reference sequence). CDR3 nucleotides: TGCAGTGCTAGGCTGAGGCATGGCTACACCTTC. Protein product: CSARLRHGYTF.

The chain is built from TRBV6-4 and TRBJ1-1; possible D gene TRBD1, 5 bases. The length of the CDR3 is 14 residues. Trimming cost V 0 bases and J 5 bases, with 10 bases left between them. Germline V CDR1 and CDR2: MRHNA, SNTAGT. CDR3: CASSDSSRATEAFF. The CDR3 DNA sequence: TGTGCCAGCAGTGACTCGAGCAGGGCGACTGAAGCTTTCTTT.

CDR3 protein: CASFAGMDNEAFF. For the CDR3, the DNA is TGTGCCAGCTTTGCGGGGATGGACAATGAAGCTTTCTTT. The rearrangement joins TRBV28 to TRBJ1-1; D may be TRBD1 (5 bases). Trimming stripped 8 bases from V and 7 bases from J, with 17 bases between. The CDR3 contains 13 residues. Germline assignment: CDR1 MDHEN and CDR2 SYDVKM.

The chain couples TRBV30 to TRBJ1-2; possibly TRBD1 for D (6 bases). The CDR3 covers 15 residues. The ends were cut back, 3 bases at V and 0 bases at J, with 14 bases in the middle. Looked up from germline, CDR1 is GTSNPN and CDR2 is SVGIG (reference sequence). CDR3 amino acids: CAWRRTDAANYGYTF. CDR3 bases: TGTGCCTGGAGAAGGACAGATGCAGCTAACTATGGCTACACCTTC.

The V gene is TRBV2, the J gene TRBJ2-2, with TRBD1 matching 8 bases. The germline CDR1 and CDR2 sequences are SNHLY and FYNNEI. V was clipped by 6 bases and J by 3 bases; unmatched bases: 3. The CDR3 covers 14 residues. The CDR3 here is CASRLDRDTGELFF. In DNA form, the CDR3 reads TGTGCCAGCAGGCTGGACAGGGACACCGGGGAGCTGTTTTTT.

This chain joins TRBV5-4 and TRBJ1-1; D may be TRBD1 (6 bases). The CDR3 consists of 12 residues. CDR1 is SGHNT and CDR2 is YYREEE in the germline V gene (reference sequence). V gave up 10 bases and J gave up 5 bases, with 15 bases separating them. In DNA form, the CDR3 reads TGTGCCGGGGGCCAGGGTGGAACTGAAGCTTTCTTT. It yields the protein CAGGQGGTEAFF.

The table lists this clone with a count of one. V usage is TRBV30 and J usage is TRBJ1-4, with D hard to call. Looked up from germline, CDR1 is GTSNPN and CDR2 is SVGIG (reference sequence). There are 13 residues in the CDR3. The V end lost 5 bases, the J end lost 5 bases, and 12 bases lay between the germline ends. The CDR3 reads CAWGRSENEKLFF. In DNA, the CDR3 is TGTGCCTGGGGGAGGTCTGAGAATGAAAAACTGTTTTTT.

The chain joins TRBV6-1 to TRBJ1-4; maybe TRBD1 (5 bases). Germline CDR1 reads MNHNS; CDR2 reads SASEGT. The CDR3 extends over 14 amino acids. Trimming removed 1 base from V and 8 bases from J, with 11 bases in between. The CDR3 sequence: CASSEGGTGEKLFF. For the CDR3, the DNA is TGTGCCAGCAGTGAAGGGGGTACAGGAGAAAAACTGTTTTTT.

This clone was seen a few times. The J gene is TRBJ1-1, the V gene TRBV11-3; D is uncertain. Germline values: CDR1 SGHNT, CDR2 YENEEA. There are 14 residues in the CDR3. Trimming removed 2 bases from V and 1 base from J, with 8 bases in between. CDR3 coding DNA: TGTGCCAGCAGCTTACATTCAACGAACACTGAAGCTTTCTTT. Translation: CASSLHSTNTEAFF. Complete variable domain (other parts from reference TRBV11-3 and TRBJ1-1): EAGVVQSPRYKIIEKKQPVAFWCNPISGHNTLYWYLQNLGQGPELLIRYENEEAVDDSQLPKDRFSAERLKGVDSTLKIQPAELGDSAVYLCASSLHSTNTEAFFGQGTRLTVV.

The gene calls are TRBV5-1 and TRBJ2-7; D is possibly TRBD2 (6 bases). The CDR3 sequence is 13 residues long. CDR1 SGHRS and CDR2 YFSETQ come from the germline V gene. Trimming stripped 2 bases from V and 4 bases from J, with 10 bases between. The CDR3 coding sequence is TGCGCCAGCAGCTTATCTGGGGGGTACGAGCAGTACTTC. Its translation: CASSLSGGYEQYF.

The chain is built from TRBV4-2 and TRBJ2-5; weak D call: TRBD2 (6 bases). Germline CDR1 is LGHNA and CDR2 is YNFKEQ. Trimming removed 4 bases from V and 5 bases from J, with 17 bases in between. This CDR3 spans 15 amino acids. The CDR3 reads CASSLGTAAWETQYF. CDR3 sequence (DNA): TGTGCCAGCAGCCTGGGGACTGCTGCTTGGGAGACCCAGTACTTC.

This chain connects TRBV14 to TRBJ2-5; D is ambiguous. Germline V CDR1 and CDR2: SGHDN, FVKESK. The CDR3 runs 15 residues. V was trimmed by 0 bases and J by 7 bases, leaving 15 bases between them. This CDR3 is CASSQDATGRVTQYF. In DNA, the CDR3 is TGTGCCAGCAGCCAAGATGCCACCGGTAGGGTGACCCAGTACTTC.

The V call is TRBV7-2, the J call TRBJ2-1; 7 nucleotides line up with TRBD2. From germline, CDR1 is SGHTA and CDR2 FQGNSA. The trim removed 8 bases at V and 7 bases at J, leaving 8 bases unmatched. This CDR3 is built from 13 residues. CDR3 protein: CASRPPGGNEQFF. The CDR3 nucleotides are TGTGCCAGCCGTCCCCCCGGGGGGAATGAGCAGTTCTTC.

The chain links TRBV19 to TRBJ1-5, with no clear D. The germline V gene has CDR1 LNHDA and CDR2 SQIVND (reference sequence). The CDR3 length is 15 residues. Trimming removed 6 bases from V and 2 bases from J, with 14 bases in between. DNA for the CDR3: TGTGCCAGTAGGGAAAGCCTTAGGGGCAATCAGCCCCAGCATTTT. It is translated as CASRESLRGNQPQHF.

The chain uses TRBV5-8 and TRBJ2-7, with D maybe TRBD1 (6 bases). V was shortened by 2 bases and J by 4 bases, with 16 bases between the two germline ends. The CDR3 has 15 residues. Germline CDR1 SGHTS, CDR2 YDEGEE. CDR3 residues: CASSLGGAGLYEQYF. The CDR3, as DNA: TGTGCCAGCAGCTTAGGGGGAGCCGGGTTATACGAGCAGTACTTC. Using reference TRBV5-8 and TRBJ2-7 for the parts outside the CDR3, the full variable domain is EAGVTQSPTHLIKTRGQQATLRCSPISGHTSVYWYQQALGLGLQFLLWYDEGEERNRGNFPPRFSGRQFPNYSSELNVNALELEDSALYLCASSLGGAGLYEQYFGPGTRLTVT.

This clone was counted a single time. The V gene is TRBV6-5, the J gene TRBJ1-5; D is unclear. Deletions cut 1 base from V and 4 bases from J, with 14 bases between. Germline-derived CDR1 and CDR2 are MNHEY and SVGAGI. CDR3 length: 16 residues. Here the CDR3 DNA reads TGTGCCAGCAGTTACTTACCCCCCAAGAGAAATCAGCCCCAGCATTTT. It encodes CASSYLPPKRNQPQHF.

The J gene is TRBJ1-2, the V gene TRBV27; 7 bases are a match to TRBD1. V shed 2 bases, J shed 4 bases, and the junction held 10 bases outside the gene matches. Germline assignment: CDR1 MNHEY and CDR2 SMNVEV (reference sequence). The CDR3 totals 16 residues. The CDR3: CASSLEGTAAGYGYTF. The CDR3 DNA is TGTGCCAGCAGTTTAGAAGGGACAGCAGCTGGCTATGGCTACACCTTC.

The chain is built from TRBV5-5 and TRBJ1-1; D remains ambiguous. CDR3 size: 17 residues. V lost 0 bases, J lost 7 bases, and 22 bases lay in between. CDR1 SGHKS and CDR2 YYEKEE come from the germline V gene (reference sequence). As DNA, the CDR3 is TGTGCCAGCAGCTTGGAAAGGGCAGGCACCCTGAAAGGTGAAGCTTTCTTT. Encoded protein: CASSLERAGTLKGEAFF.

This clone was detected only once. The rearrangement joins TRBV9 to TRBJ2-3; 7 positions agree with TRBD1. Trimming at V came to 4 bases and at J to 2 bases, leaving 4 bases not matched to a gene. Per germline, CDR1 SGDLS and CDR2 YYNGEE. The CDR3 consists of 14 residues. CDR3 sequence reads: CASSRDSYTDTQYF. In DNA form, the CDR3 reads TGTGCCAGCAGCAGGGACAGCTACACAGATACGCAGTATTTT.

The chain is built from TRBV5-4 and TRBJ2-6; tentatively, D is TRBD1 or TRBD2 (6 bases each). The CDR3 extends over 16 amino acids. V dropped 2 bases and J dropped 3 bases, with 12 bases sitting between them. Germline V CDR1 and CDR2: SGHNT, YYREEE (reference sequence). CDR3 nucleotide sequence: TGTGCCAGCAGCTTCGGAGGGGGAGGTGGGGCCAACGTCCTGACTTTC. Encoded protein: CASSFGGGGGANVLTF. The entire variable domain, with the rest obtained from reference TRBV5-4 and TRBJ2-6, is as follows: ETGVTQSPTHLIKTRGQQVTLRCSSQSGHNTVSWYQQALGQGPQFIFQYYREEENGRGNFPPRFSGLQFPNYSSELNVNALELDDSALYLCASSFGGGGGANVLTFGAGSRLTVL.

The CDR3 DNA is TGCGCCAGCAGCTTGGCCCGCCGGCATTTT. It encodes CASSLARRHF. The J gene is TRBJ1-5, the V gene TRBV5-1; D call uncertain. Trimming left V 0 bases short and J 15 bases short, with 7 bases between. The CDR3 has 10 amino acids. In germline, CDR1 is SGHRS, CDR2 YFSETQ.

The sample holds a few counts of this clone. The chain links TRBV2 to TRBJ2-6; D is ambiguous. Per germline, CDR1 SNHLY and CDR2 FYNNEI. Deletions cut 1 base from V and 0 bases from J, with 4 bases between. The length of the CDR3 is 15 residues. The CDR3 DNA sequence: TGTGCCAGCAGTGAAGGTCCCTCTGGGGCCAACGTCCTGACTTTC. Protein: CASSEGPSGANVLTF.

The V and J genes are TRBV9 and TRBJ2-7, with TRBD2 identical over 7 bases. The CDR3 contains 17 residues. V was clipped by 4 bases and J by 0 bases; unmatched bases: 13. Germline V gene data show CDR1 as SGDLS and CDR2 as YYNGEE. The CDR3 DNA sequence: TGTGCCAGCAGCCCCACGGGGGGAGGGATTAGCTCCTACGAGCAGTACTTC. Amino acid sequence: CASSPTGGGISSYEQYF.

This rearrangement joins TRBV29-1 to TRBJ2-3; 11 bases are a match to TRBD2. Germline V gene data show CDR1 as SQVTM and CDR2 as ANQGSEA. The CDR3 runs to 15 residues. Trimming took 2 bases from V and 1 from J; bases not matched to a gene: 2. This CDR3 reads CSVELAGGRTDTQYF. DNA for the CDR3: TGCAGCGTTGAACTAGCGGGGGGCCGCACAGATACGCAGTATTTT.